This T cell receptor beta chain was sequenced in a study of blood T cell repertoires in COVID-19. About the study: Specimens from acute and convalescent COVID-19 originated in the United States, Italy and Spain. PBMCs, B-cell-depleted T cells, or T cells provided the cDNA or gDNA that made up the material.

With 3 bases removed from V and 15 bases from J, the gap between germline ends came to 15 bases. This CDR3 region has 13 residues. In the study's own analysis: Estimated nucleated cell counts came from reference gene primer amplification. Sequencing was performed with immunoSEQ multiplex PCR; in TCRdb, only in-frame clones are kept and a portion is missing. The V and J calls and clone size were taken over from that table, and D and trimming were inferred from the DNA. Of nearly 50,000 clones in the sample, over 65% were seen once. The rearrangement links TRBV12-3 or TRBV12-4 to TRBJ1-6; tentative D call: TRBD1 (5 bases). The receptor's source is a woman in her fifties or sixties with acute or convalescent COVID-19. Source material: peripheral blood. The CDR3 loop reads CASSLRGRDLLHF. CDR3 in DNA: TGTGCCAGCAGTTTGCGAGGCAGGGATCTCCTCCACTTT.